This T cell receptor beta chain appears in the sequencing data of a study of T-cell reconstitution after alpha-beta-depleted transplantation in children. Study findings and constraints: After transplant, at about two months, alpha-beta T cells were reportedly derived from several hundred expanded graft clones. From surviving recipient T cells and thymic progenitors came the high day-60 TCRbeta diversity observed in some patients.

The table lists this clonotype with a count of one. Its antigen is not known. This CDR3 region has 16 residues. The authors prepared the TCRbeta library with unique molecular identifiers. TCRdb recomputed calls from the PCR reads with MiXCR, one row per CDR3 protein. The table includes 540,000 or so distinct CDR3 sequences, 20% to 25% detected once. The genes are TRBV21-1 and TRBJ2-7; no DNA check was done on the table's D call, TRBD1. TRBV21-1 is deemed a pseudogene. The starting material was PBMCs, mostly from graft donor cells, obtained 360 days after TCRalphabeta/CD19-depleted stem cell transplant. This TCR derives from a boy under two years old who had a stem cell transplant for acute myeloid leukemia, so the T cells may come from the graft donor. In DNA, the CDR3 is TGTGCCAGCAGCAAGGGGGGCCAAGGACAGGGGAACGAGCAGTACTTC. Its translation is CASSKGGQGQGNEQYF.